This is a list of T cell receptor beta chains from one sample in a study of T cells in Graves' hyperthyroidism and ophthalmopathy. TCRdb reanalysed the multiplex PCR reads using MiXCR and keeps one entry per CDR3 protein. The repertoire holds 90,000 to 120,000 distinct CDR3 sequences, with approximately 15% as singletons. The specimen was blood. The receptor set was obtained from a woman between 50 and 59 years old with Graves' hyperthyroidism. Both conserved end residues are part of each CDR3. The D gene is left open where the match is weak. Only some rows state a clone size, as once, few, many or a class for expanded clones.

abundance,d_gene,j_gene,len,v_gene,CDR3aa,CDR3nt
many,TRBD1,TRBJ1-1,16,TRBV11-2,CASSLGQGPRPSEAFF,TGTGCCAGCAGCTTGGGACAGGGGCCCCGACCGAGTGAAGCTTTCTTT
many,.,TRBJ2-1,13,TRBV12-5,CASGLGGAYEQFF,TGTGCTAGTGGTTTGGGGGGAGCCTATGAGCAGTTCTTC
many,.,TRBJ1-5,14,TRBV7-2,CASSLDNGNQPQHF,TGTGCCAGCAGCTTAGATAACGGTAATCAGCCCCAGCATTTT
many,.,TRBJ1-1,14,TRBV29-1,CSVSALTLNTEAFF,TGCAGCGTTTCCGCCTTAACTTTGAACACTGAAGCTTTCTTT
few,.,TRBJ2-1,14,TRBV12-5,CASGLGGEYNEQFF,TGTGCTAGTGGTTTGGGCGGAGAATACAATGAGCAGTTCTTC
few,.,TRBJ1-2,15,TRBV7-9,CASRSSGPYNYGYTF,TGTGCCAGCAGATCCTCCGGGCCCTATAACTATGGCTACACCTTC
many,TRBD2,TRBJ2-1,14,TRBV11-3,CASSLLAGENEQFF,TGTGCCAGCAGCTTACTAGCGGGAGAGAATGAGCAGTTCTTC
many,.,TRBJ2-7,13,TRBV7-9,CASSPGNSYEQYF,TGTGCCAGCAGCCCAGGAAATTCCTACGAGCAGTACTTC
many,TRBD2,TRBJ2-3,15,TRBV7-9,CASSTTSVNTDTQYF,TGTGCCAGCAGCACTACTAGCGTAAACACAGATACGCAGTATTTT
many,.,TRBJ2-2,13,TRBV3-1,CASSQRVAGELFF,TGTGCCAGCAGCCAAAGGGTGGCCGGGGAGCTGTTTTTT
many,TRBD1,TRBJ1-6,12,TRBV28,CASLGTGVSLHF,TGTGCCAGCTTAGGGACAGGGGTGTCCCTCCACTTT
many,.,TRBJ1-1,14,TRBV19,CASTGVGSETEAFF,TGTGCCAGTACCGGGGTAGGAAGTGAGACTGAAGCTTTCTTT
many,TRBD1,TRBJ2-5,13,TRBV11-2,CASSNRGAETQYF,TGTGCCAGCAGTAACAGGGGCGCGGAGACCCAGTACTTC
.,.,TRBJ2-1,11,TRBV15,CATRKDGEQFF,TGTGCCACCAGGAAAGACGGTGAGCAGTTCTTC
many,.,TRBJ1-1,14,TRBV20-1,CSAISGTTNTEAFF,TGCAGTGCTATCTCCGGGACAACGAACACTGAAGCTTTCTTT
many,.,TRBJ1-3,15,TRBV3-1,CASSPRGALGNTIYF,TGTGCCAGCAGCCCGCGAGGGGCGCTTGGAAACACCATATATTTT
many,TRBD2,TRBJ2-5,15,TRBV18,CASSPGRGVEETQYF,TGTGCCAGCTCACCAGGCCGGGGGGTCGAAGAGACCCAGTACTTC
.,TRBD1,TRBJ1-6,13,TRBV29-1,CSARQGANSPLHF,TGCAGCGCAAGACAGGGGGCCAATTCACCCCTCCACTTT
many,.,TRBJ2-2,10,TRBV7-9,CASGTGELFF,TGTGCCAGCGGAACCGGGGAGCTGTTTTTT
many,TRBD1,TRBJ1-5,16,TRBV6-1,CASSEKPGQGNQPQHF,TGTGCCAGCAGTGAGAAACCGGGACAGGGCAATCAGCCCCAGCATTTT
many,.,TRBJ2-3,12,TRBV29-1,CSVEYGFDTQYF,TGCAGCGTTGAGTACGGGTTTGATACGCAGTATTTT
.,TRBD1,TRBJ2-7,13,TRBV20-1,CSAGTGISYEQYF,TGCAGTGCCGGGACAGGGATTTCCTACGAGCAGTACTTC
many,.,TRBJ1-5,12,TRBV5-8,CASSLINRNMHF,TGTGCCAGCAGCTTGATTAACAGGAATATGCATTTT
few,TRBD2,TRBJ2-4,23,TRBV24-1,CATSSQKNGTSGSRRVAKNIQYF,TGTGCCACCAGTTCGCAAAAGAATGGGACTAGCGGAAGTCGTAGGGTTGCCAAAAACATTCAGTACTTC
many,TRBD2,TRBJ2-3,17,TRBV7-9,CASSLGLGTSGTDTQYF,TGTGCCAGCAGCTTAGGCCTTGGGACTAGCGGCACAGATACGCAGTATTTT
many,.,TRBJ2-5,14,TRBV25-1,CASSPGLNQETQYF,TGTGCCAGCAGCCCCGGACTTAACCAAGAGACCCAGTACTTC
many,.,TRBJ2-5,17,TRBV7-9,CASSLGWGREDQETQYF,TGTGCCAGCAGCTTAGGATGGGGGCGCGAGGACCAAGAGACCCAGTACTTC
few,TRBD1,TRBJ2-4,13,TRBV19,CASRTQGADIQYF,TGTGCCTCCCGGACGCAGGGGGCAGACATTCAGTACTTC
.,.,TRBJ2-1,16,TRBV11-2,CASRRVQGFLYNEQFF,TGTGCCAGCCGAAGGGTGCAGGGTTTTCTCTACAATGAGCAGTTCTTC
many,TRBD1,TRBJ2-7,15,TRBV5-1,CASSVNLGQNYEQYF,TGCGCCAGCAGCGTAAACCTGGGACAGAACTACGAGCAGTACTTC
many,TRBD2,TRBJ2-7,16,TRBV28,CASSPRGGSVSYEQYF,TGTGCCAGCAGTCCACGGGGAGGGAGTGTCTCCTACGAGCAGTACTTC
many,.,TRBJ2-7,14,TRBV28,CASTSRTGSYEQYF,TGTGCCAGCACTTCCCGGACGGGCTCCTACGAGCAGTACTTC
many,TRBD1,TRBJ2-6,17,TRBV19,CASSTGTVYSGANVLTF,TGTGCCAGTAGTACCGGGACAGTCTACTCTGGGGCCAACGTCCTGACTTTC
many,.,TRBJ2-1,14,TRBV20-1,CSAIRGSGYNEQFF,TGCAGTGCCATTCGGGGGTCGGGCTACAATGAGCAGTTCTTC
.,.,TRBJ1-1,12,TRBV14,CASSQRWTEAFF,TGTGCCAGCAGCCAGCGGTGGACTGAAGCTTTCTTT
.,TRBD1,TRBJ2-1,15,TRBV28,CASSVPGQGVYEQFF,TGTGCCAGCAGTGTCCCGGGACAGGGGGTGTATGAGCAGTTCTTC
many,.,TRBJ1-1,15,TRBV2,CASSPRDRRNTEAFF,TGTGCCAGCAGCCCCAGGGATAGGAGAAACACTGAAGCTTTCTTT
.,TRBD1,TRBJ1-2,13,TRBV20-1,CSARSGTADGYTF,TGCAGTGCTAGATCAGGGACAGCGGATGGCTACACCTTC